Listed here are 24 T cell receptor beta chains from one sample, sequenced in a study of T-cell memory formation after mild COVID-19. Using its own MiXCR run on the 5' RACE reads, TCRdb lists one record per CDR3 protein. The sample has hundreds of thousands of distinct CDR3 sequences, over 15% seen once; the top ten hold more than 10%. The sequencing sample was made of PBMCs or a T cell subset sorted from them (not recorded which). These receptors were taken from an adult woman who had mild COVID-19 (a few samples of this study predate the infection). Cell type and time point are not known.

In this sample, this clonotype turned up once. This chain uses TRBV29-1 with TRBJ1-1; maybe TRBD1 (6 bases). The CDR3 loop spans 14 amino acids. Germline assignment: CDR1 SQVTM and CDR2 ANQGSEA. Between the trimmed V and J ends, which lost 5 bases and 6 bases, there was a span of 19 bases. CDR3 region: CSVQILGAIAEAFF. CDR3 DNA: TGCAGCGTTCAAATCCTGGGGGCGATAGCTGAAGCTTTCTTT.

The chain couples TRBV11-1 to TRBJ2-1; perhaps TRBD2 as D (7 bases). V was clipped by 4 bases and J by 5 bases, with 18 bases between them. The CDR3 is 16 amino acids. Germline CDR1 reads SGHAT; CDR2 reads FQDESV (reference sequence). CDR3 bases: TGTGCCAGCAGCTCGGGGTCGGGGGGCTGGGACAATGAGCAGTTCTTC. It codes for CASSSGSGGWDNEQFF.

The J gene is TRBJ2-3, the V gene TRBV12-3 or TRBV12-4; D possibly corresponds to TRBD2 (6 bases). The CDR3 has 16 amino acids. Trimming left V 5 bases short and J 3 bases short, with 18 bases between. CDR3 DNA sequence: TGTGCCAGCAGTCCCCCGACTAGTGGGGCGACAGATACGCAGTATTTT. This translates into CASSPPTSGATDTQYF.

This chain links TRBV20-1 with TRBJ1-2; 8 nucleotides match TRBD1. The CDR3 covers 13 residues. The V and J ends lost 6 bases and 4 bases, in that order; junction bases with no gene match: 7. Looked up from germline, CDR1 is DFQATT and CDR2 is SNEGSKA (reference sequence). CDR3 in DNA: TGCAGTGCATCGGGACAGGTGATCTATGGCTACACCTTC. This gives the protein CSASGQVIYGYTF.

This chain links TRBV27 with TRBJ1-6; D not certain. Trimming left V 0 bases short and J 1 base short, with 10 bases between. CDR3 length equals 17 residues. The V gene's germline CDR1 is MNHEY and CDR2 SMNVEV (reference sequence). In DNA form, the CDR3 reads TGTGCCAGCAGTTTATCCCCGGCCGAATCCTATAATTCACCCCTCCACTTT. The encoded protein is CASSLSPAESYNSPLHF.

The chain recombines TRBV7-2 with TRBJ2-5; D unresolved. Germline V gene lookup returns CDR1 SGHTA and CDR2 FQGNSA. Trimming removed 1 base from V and 5 bases from J, with 11 bases in between. The CDR3 contains 14 residues. CDR3 bases: TGTGCCAGCAGCTTAGGGCAGGCTTCGGAGACCCAGTACTTC. The encoded protein is CASSLGQASETQYF.

The V gene is TRBV6-5, the J gene TRBJ1-6; D is possibly TRBD1 (6 bases). The CDR3 is 15 amino acids. The V and J ends lost 3 bases and 8 bases respectively, with 14 bases between them. The V gene's germline CDR1 is MNHEY and CDR2 SVGAGI. The CDR3 loop is CASSYGTGWDSPLHF. The DNA of the CDR3 is TGTGCCAGCAGTTATGGTACAGGGTGGGATTCACCCCTCCACTTT.

This clonotype came up many times. The V gene is TRBV9, the J gene TRBJ2-5, with 7 nucleotides matching TRBD1. The CDR3 runs to 16 residues. V lost 3 bases to trimming and J lost 2 bases; unmatched junction nucleotides: 10. CDR1 is SGDLS and CDR2 is YYNGEE in the germline V gene. In DNA form, the CDR3 reads TGTGCCAGCAGCGCCCGAGAGGGCAGGGGGCAAGAGACCCAGTACTTC. Translating it yields CASSAREGRGQETQYF.

The chain joins TRBV18 to TRBJ2-3; D is possibly TRBD1 (6 bases). V lost 6 bases and J lost 2, with 15 bases in between. The CDR3 is made up of 15 amino acids. CDR1 is KGHSH and CDR2 is LQKENI in the germline V gene. The CDR3 loop is CASSFTGIFTDTQYF. CDR3 DNA sequence: TGTGCCAGCTCCTTCACAGGGATTTTCACAGATACGCAGTATTTT.

The chain couples TRBV5-5 to TRBJ2-2, with a tentative D call TRBD2 (7 bases). Trimming stripped 4 bases from V and 5 bases from J, with 21 bases between. Looked up from germline, CDR1 is SGHKS and CDR2 is YYEKEE (reference sequence). This CDR3 has 17 amino acids. Here the CDR3 reads CASSQLTRGALTGELFF. The CDR3 DNA reads as TGTGCCAGCAGCCAATTGACCCGGGGGGCGCTTACCGGGGAGCTGTTTTTT.

The rearrangement links TRBV2 to TRBJ2-1; TRBD1 agrees at 9 bases. The CDR3 spans 15 residues. Germline V lookup: CDR1 SNHLY, CDR2 FYNNEI. V lost 3 bases, J lost 6 bases, and 6 bases stayed unmatched. The chain's CDR3 is CASSDVTGGANEQFF. CDR3 nucleotides: TGTGCCAGCAGTGACGTGACAGGGGGGGCCAATGAGCAGTTCTTC.

This clonotype has more than one count but fewer than ten. The V call is TRBV3-1, the J call TRBJ2-2; 10 nucleotides line up with TRBD2. V was clipped by 2 bases and J by 6 bases; unmatched bases: 6. The CDR3 runs 16 residues. From germline, CDR1 is LGHDT and CDR2 YNNKEL (reference sequence). The CDR3 sequence: CASSQRLAGTAGELFF. In DNA form, the CDR3 reads TGTGCCAGCAGCCAAAGACTAGCGGGCACTGCCGGGGAGCTGTTTTTT.

The chain links TRBV10-3 to TRBJ2-3; 9 nucleotides align to TRBD2. With V trimmed by 9 bases and J by 4 bases, 11 bases remained unmatched. CDR3 length: 15 residues. The germline V gene has CDR1 ENHRY and CDR2 SYGVKD. CDR3 region: CAINRGGVGADTQYF. The CDR3 DNA sequence: TGTGCCATTAACCGCGGGGGGGTTGGGGCAGATACGCAGTATTTT.

The chain couples TRBV9 to TRBJ2-1, with TRBD2 matching 10 bases. V dropped 1 base and J dropped 0; count of bases not matched to a gene: 4. The CDR3 consists of 17 residues. The germline V gene encodes CDR1 SGDLS and CDR2 YYNGEE. The CDR3 DNA follows: TGTGCCAGCAGCGTATCTCCTAGCGGGGGCTCCTACAATGAGCAGTTCTTC. Encoded protein: CASSVSPSGGSYNEQFF.

This chain joins TRBV20-1 and TRBJ2-7; D perhaps matches TRBD2 (5 bases). The ends were cut back, 4 bases at V and 2 bases at J, with 12 bases in the middle. The CDR3 length is 13 residues. Germline lookup yields CDR1 DFQATT and CDR2 SNEGSKA (reference sequence). The CDR3 nucleotides are TGCAGTGCTACCTCCGGGGTTACCTACGAGCAGTACTTC. Translating it yields CSATSGVTYEQYF.

There are a few counts of this clonotype. The V gene is TRBV20-1, the J gene TRBJ2-7; TRBD1 agrees at 9 bases. The ends lost 2 bases at V and 1 base at J; junction bases unmatched: 3. CDR1 DFQATT and CDR2 SNEGSKA come from the germline V gene (reference sequence). The length of the CDR3 is 14 residues. The CDR3 bases are TGCAGTGCTAGAACCGGGACAGGGTCCTACGAGCAGTACTTC. Protein sequence: CSARTGTGSYEQYF.

This clonotype turned up a few times. This chain links TRBV2 with TRBJ1-2, with 7 bases that match TRBD1. The CDR3 extends over 12 amino acids. V dropped 8 bases and J dropped 2; count of bases not matched to a gene: 2. Germline values: CDR1 SNHLY, CDR2 FYNNEI. Here the CDR3 reads CASEQGNYGYTF. In DNA form, the CDR3 reads TGTGCCAGCGAACAGGGGAACTATGGCTACACCTTC.

The table lists this clonotype with many counts. The chain carries TRBV6-4 and TRBJ2-3; 7 bases fit TRBD2. The junction had 11 bases not matched to a gene; V was cut back by 6 bases and J by 5 bases. In germline, CDR1 is MRHNA, CDR2 SNTAGT. The CDR3 has 15 residues. The CDR3 DNA is TGTGCCAGCAGCCTTAGCGGCGGGAGTGGAGATACGCAGTATTTT. Translation: CASSLSGGSGDTQYF.

This clonotype was found many times. The CDR3 spells CATSDKNRVQFF. CDR3 nucleotide sequence: TGTGCCACCAGTGATAAAAATAGGGTCCAGTTCTTC. This chain joins TRBV24-1 and TRBJ2-1; D not certain. The V end was cut by 3 bases, the J end by 13 bases, with 12 bases between. The CDR3 spans 12 residues. Germline loops: CDR1 KGHDR, CDR2 SFDVKD.

The rearrangement uses TRBV28 and TRBJ1-1; 8 nucleotides match TRBD1. Trimming took 8 bases from V and 3 from J; bases not matched to a gene: 8. The CDR3 totals 14 residues. CDR1 and CDR2 (germline): MDHEN, SYDVKM. CDR3: CASGTGPSDTEAFF. CDR3 sequence (DNA): TGTGCCAGCGGGACAGGACCTTCGGACACTGAAGCTTTCTTT.

This clonotype has only a few counts. V is TRBV29-1 and J is TRBJ2-4, with D possibly TRBD1 on 7 matching bases. Trimming took 5 bases from V and 8 from J, leaving 19 bases between them. Germline-derived CDR1 and CDR2 are SQVTM and ANQGSEA. This CDR3 has 14 amino acids. The CDR3 spells CSVKAGGFWDIQYF. The CDR3 bases are TGCAGCGTTAAAGCAGGGGGGTTTTGGGACATTCAGTACTTC.

The sample holds a few counts of this clonotype. The V and J genes are TRBV5-1 and TRBJ2-5, with 8 nucleotides matching TRBD1. This CDR3 has 15 amino acids. From germline, CDR1 is SGHRS and CDR2 YFSETQ. V dropped 1 base and J dropped 5; count of bases not matched to a gene: 7. The CDR3 DNA reads as TGCGCCAGCAGCTTGAGGCAGGGGGCAGGGGAGACCCAGTACTTC. It encodes CASSLRQGAGETQYF.

This sequence joins TRBV4-2 and TRBJ1-1; a weak D match, TRBD1 (5 bases). Trimming removed 0 bases at V and 5 bases at J, with 13 bases between. This CDR3 has 15 residues. The germline CDR1 and CDR2 sequences are LGHNA and YNFKEQ. In DNA, the CDR3 is TGTGCCAGCAGCCAAGATCCTGGGGGAGATACTGAAGCTTTCTTT. It specifies CASSQDPGGDTEAFF.

This clonotype was detected many times. The chain couples TRBV24-1 to TRBJ2-2; the match to TRBD1 covers 11 bases. The germline gives CDR1 KGHDR, CDR2 SFDVKD. V lost 7 bases and J lost 4; bases outside the gene matches: 7. The CDR3 extends over 16 amino acids. The CDR3 nucleotides read TGTGCCACCAGAAGTACCGGGACAGGGGGCACCGGGGAGCTGTTTTTT. Protein product: CATRSTGTGGTGELFF.